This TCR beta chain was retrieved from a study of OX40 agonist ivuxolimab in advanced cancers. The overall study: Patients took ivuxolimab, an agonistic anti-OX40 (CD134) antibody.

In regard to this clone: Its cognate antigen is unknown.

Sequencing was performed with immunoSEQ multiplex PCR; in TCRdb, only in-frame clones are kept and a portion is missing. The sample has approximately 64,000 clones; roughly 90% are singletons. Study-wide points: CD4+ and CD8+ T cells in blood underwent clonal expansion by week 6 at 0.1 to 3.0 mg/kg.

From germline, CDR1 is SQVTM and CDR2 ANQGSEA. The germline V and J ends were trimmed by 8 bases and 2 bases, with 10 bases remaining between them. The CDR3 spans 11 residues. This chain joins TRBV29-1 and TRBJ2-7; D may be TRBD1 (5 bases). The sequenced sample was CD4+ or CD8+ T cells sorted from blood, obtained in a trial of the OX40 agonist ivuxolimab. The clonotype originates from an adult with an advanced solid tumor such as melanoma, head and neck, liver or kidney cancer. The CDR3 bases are TGCAGCTACGAAGGGGCCTACGAGCAGTACTTC. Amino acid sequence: CSYEGAYEQYF.